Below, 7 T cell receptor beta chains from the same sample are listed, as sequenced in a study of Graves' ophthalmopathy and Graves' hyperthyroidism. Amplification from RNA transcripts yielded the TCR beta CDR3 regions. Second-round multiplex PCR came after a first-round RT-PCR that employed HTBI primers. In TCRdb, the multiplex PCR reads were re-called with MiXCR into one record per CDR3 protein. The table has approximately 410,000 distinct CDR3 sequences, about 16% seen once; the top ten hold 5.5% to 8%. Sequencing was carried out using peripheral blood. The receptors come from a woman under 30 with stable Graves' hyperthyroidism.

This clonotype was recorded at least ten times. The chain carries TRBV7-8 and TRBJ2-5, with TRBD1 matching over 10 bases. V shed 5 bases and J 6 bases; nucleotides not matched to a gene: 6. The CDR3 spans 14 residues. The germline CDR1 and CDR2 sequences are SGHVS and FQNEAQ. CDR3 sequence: CASSPRQGAKTQYF. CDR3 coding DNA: TGTGCCAGCAGCCCTAGACAGGGGGCGAAGACCCAGTACTTC. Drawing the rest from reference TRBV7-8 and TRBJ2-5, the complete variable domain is GAGVSQSPRYKVAKRGQDVALRCDPISGHVSLFWYQQALGQGPEFLTYFQNEAQLDKSGLPSDRFFAERPEGSVSTLKIQRTQQEDSAVYLCASSPRQGAKTQYFGPGTRLLVL.

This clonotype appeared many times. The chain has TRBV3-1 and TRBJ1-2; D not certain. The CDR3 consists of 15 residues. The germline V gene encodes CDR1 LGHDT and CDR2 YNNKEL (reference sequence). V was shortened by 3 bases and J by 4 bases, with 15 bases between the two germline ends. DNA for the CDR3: TGTGCCAGCAGCCAGCAAGTGTCAGACTTCTATGGCTACACCTTC. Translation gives CASSQQVSDFYGYTF. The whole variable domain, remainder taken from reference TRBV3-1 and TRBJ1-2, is DTAVSQTPKYLVTQMGNDKSIKCEQNLGHDTMYWYKQDSKKFLKIMFSYNNKELIINETVPNRFSPKSPDKAHLNLHINSLELGDSAVYFCASSQQVSDFYGYTFGSGTRLTVV.

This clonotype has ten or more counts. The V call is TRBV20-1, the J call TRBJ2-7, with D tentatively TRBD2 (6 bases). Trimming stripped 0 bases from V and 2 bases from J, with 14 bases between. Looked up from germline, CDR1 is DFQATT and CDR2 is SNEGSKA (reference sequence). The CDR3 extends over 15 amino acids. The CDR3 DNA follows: TGCAGTGCTAGAGATCCAGGGACGGGGGCCTACGAGCAGTACTTC. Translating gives CSARDPGTGAYEQYF.

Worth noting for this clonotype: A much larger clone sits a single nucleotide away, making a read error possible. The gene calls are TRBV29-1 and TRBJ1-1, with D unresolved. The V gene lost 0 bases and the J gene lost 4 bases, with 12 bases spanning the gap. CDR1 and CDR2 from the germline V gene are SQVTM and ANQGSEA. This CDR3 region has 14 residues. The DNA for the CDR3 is TGCAGCGTTGAAGATTGGTTGGGGATCACTGAAGCTTTCTTT. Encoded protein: CSVEDWLGITEAFF.

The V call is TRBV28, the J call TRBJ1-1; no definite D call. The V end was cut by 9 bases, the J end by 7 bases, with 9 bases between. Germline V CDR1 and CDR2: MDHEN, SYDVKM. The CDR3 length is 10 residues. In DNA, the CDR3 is TGTGCCAGTCGCGATCGTGAAGCTTTCTTT. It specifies CASRDREAFF. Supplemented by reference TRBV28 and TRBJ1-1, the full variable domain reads DVKVTQSSRYLVKRTGEKVFLECVQDMDHENMFWYRQDPGLGLRLIYFSYDVKMKEKGDIPEGYSVSREKKERFSLILESASTNQTSMYLCASRDREAFFGQGTRLTVV.

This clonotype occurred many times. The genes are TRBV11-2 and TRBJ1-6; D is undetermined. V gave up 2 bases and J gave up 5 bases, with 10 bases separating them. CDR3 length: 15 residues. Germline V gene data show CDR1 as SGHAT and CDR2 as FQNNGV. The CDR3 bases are TGTGCCAGCAGCTTATTGACCGGGAATAATTCACCCCTCCACTTT. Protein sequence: CASSLLTGNNSPLHF.

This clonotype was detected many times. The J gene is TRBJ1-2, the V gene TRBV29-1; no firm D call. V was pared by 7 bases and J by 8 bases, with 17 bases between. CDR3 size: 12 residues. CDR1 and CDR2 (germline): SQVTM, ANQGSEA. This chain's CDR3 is CSAPGRWGGYTF. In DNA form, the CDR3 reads TGCAGCGCTCCCGGACGGTGGGGAGGCTACACCTTC.